This entry lists 21 T cell receptor beta chains sequenced from one sample in a study of technical replicates of blood from a handful of donors (dated by TCRdb to 2017 to 2019). To prepare the library, the immunoSEQ multiplex PCR assay was applied. The table comes from immuneACCESS by way of TCRdb, which keeps in-frame sequences with V and J called. Part of the clones is missing from these tables; in studies checked, under half for an unresolved V gene and the rest for unknown reasons. Within this sample are about 67,000 clones, with 95% to 98% of them counted one time only. Of the sample, over 0.15% is held by the ten largest clones. Sequencing was performed on T cells isolated from PBMCs. The source of these receptors is a human donor in good health.

Only one count was recorded for this clone. The gene calls are TRBV5-5 and TRBJ1-1, with a possible D match to TRBD1 (5 bases). The germline V and J ends were trimmed by 1 base and 5 bases, with 12 bases remaining between them. Germline lookup yields CDR1 SGHKS and CDR2 YYEKEE (reference sequence). The CDR3 totals 14 residues. The DNA of the CDR3 is TGTGCCAGCAGCTTGTGGGACTACGAGACTGAAGCTTTCTTT. Protein product: CASSLWDYETEAFF.

CDR3 bases: TGCGCCAGCAGCCAAGATTGGGCTAGCGGAGACCCCGCCTACAATGAGCAGTTCTTC. This sequence encodes CASSQDWASGDPAYNEQFF. The chain has TRBV4-1 and TRBJ2-1, with TRBD2 matching over 7 bases. The CDR3 covers 19 residues. Germline trimming cut 0 bases from V and 2 bases from J; bases unmatched to any gene: 13. In germline, CDR1 is MGHRA, CDR2 YSYEKL.

This chain joins TRBV28 and TRBJ2-7, with D perhaps TRBD1 (6 bases). This CDR3 has 12 amino acids. Trimming took off 9 bases at V and 5 bases at J, with 14 bases between the two ends. CDR1 MDHEN and CDR2 SYDVKM come from the germline V gene. CDR3 bases: TGTGCCAGTGGGACATACTTGGACGAGCAGTACTTC. It encodes CASGTYLDEQYF. The whole variable domain, remainder taken from reference TRBV28 and TRBJ2-7, is DVKVTQSSRYLVKRTGEKVFLECVQDMDHENMFWYRQDPGLGLRLIYFSYDVKMKEKGDIPEGYSVSREKKERFSLILESASTNQTSMYLCASGTYLDEQYFGPGTRLTVT.

The chain links TRBV28 to TRBJ2-7; 10 positions match TRBD2. There are 20 residues in the CDR3. CDR1 and CDR2 from the germline V gene are MDHEN and SYDVKM. V was clipped by 5 bases and J by 0 bases; unmatched bases: 19. Here the CDR3 reads CASSPAALNLSGRNSYEQYF. The CDR3 bases are TGTGCCAGCAGTCCCGCCGCGTTGAATCTTAGCGGGAGGAACTCCTACGAGCAGTACTTC. Using reference TRBV28 and TRBJ2-7 for the parts outside the CDR3, the full variable domain is DVKVTQSSRYLVKRTGEKVFLECVQDMDHENMFWYRQDPGLGLRLIYFSYDVKMKEKGDIPEGYSVSREKKERFSLILESASTNQTSMYLCASSPAALNLSGRNSYEQYFGPGTRLTVT.

The chain joins TRBV4-1 to TRBJ1-4; D gene ambiguous. Germline loops: CDR1 MGHRA, CDR2 YSYEKL. V was clipped by 4 bases and J by 4 bases, with 13 bases between them. The CDR3 runs 15 residues. The CDR3 bases are TGCGCCAGCAGCCCCCGGTCAGGTGATAATGAAAAACTGTTTTTT. It translates to CASSPRSGDNEKLFF.

The rearrangement links TRBV7-9 to TRBJ2-1; tentative D call: TRBD1 (5 bases). This CDR3 has 15 amino acids. Trimming removed 2 bases from V and 4 bases from J, with 12 bases in between. The germline V gene has CDR1 SEHNR and CDR2 FQNEAQ (reference sequence). The CDR3 loop reads CASSLWQGLYNEQFF. CDR3 sequence (DNA): TGTGCCAGCAGCTTATGGCAGGGTTTGTACAATGAGCAGTTCTTC.

The J gene is TRBJ2-7, the V gene TRBV5-6, with 7 bases aligning to TRBD2. Trimming removed 2 bases from V and 4 bases from J; junction bases left unmatched: 12. CDR3 length: 16 residues. Germline lookup yields CDR1 SGHDT and CDR2 YYEEEE. CDR3 protein: CASSFLVAAGVYEQYF. As DNA, the CDR3 is TGTGCCAGCAGCTTTTTAGTCGCCGCGGGGGTTTACGAGCAGTACTTC.

The chain has TRBV28 and TRBJ2-1, with D tentatively TRBD1 (6 bases). In germline, CDR1 is MDHEN, CDR2 SYDVKM. This CDR3 contains 15 residues. Trimming pared 0 bases from V and 9 bases from J, leaving 15 bases between. The CDR3 sequence: CASSLCVQGLCEQFF. CDR3 nucleotides: TGTGCCAGCAGTTTATGTGTACAGGGCTTGTGTGAGCAGTTCTTC.

This sequence joins TRBV4-1 and TRBJ1-2, with a possible D match to TRBD1 (6 bases). Trimming stripped 2 bases from V and 4 bases from J, with 14 bases between. Germline assignment: CDR1 MGHRA and CDR2 YSYEKL. The CDR3 is 15 residues long. CDR3 nucleotide sequence: TGCGCCAGCAGCCAATCATCTGGGGGCATCTATGGCTACACCTTC. This sequence encodes CASSQSSGGIYGYTF.

The CDR3 DNA sequence: TGTGCCAGCAGCGTGGCTGCCTTTAAACAAGAGACCCAGTACTTC. It encodes CASSVAAFKQETQYF. The chain couples TRBV9 to TRBJ2-5, with D uncertain. V lost 2 bases, J lost 2 bases, and 13 bases lay in between. The CDR3 length is 15 residues. The germline V gene has CDR1 SGDLS and CDR2 YYNGEE.

This chain links TRBV6-5 with TRBJ2-7; no firm D call. V shed 6 bases and J shed 2 bases, with 8 bases lying between them. CDR3 length: 12 amino acids. Germline V gene data show CDR1 as MNHEY and CDR2 as SVGAGI. The chain's CDR3 is CASSSVAYEQYF. CDR3 coding DNA: TGTGCCAGCAGCTCGGTTGCCTACGAGCAGTACTTC.

The chain uses TRBV18 and TRBJ2-1; D perhaps matches TRBD1 (5 bases). Trimming removed 2 bases from V and 0 bases from J, with 17 bases in between. There are 18 residues in the CDR3. CDR1 is KGHSH and CDR2 is LQKENI in the germline V gene. The CDR3 bases are TGTGCCAGCTCACCAGGATTCGACAGTCCGAGCTCCTACAATGAGCAGTTCTTC. It encodes CASSPGFDSPSSYNEQFF.

CDR3 amino acids: CASSDGQGGHGYTF. DNA of the CDR3: TGTGCCAGCAGTGATGGGCAGGGGGGCCATGGCTACACCTTC. The chain is built from TRBV2 and TRBJ1-2; 7 nucleotides align to TRBD1. V lost 3 bases, J lost 6 bases, and 7 bases stayed unmatched. The CDR3 runs to 14 residues. Per the germline V gene, CDR1 is SNHLY and CDR2 is FYNNEI.

Here the CDR3 DNA reads TGTGCCAGCAGCCACCCTATAGCGGGAGACCCCCCAGATACGCAGTATTTT. Its translation is CASSHPIAGDPPDTQYF. The chain is built from TRBV4-2 and TRBJ2-3; TRBD2 matches 9 bases. J lost 4 bases, V lost 3 bases, and 11 bases had no gene match. Per germline, CDR1 LGHNA and CDR2 YNFKEQ. CDR3 length equals 17 residues.

The rearrangement uses TRBV19 and TRBJ2-3; TRBD1 aligns across 8 bases. The CDR3 totals 14 residues. The germline V gene encodes CDR1 LNHDA and CDR2 SQIVND (reference sequence). Germline trimming cut 8 bases from V and 1 base from J; bases unmatched to any gene: 5. As DNA, the CDR3 is TGTGCCAGTCAGCCGACAGGGGGCACAGATACGCAGTATTTT. This translates into CASQPTGGTDTQYF.

J is TRBJ2-1 and V is TRBV10-1, with TRBD1 as a possible D gene (6 bases). This CDR3 spans 14 amino acids. V lost 3 bases to trimming and J lost 7 bases, with 13 bases between them. Germline lookup yields CDR1 WNHNN and CDR2 SYGVQD (reference sequence). Written as DNA, the CDR3 is TGCGCCAGCAGTGAAAGGCAGGGGTGGAATGAGCAGTTCTTC. It translates to CASSERQGWNEQFF.

This rearrangement joins TRBV5-1 to TRBJ1-1; a possible D gene is TRBD1 (6 bases). Trimming removed 0 bases at V and 5 bases at J, with 14 bases between. CDR3 length: 15 amino acids. Germline CDR1 is SGHRS and CDR2 is YFSETQ. The DNA for the CDR3 is TGCGCCAGCAGCTTGGGCGCAGGGGTGAGGACTGAAGCTTTCTTT. Protein product: CASSLGAGVRTEAFF.

The V gene is TRBV19, the J gene TRBJ1-5; D might be TRBD1 (6 bases). The CDR3 has 11 residues. Trimming pared 6 bases from V and 15 bases from J, leaving 15 bases between. Germline V gene data show CDR1 as LNHDA and CDR2 as SQIVND (reference sequence). CDR3 DNA sequence: TGTGCCAGTAGAACTACAGGGCGGTGGCATTTT. It translates to CASRTTGRWHF.

The chain employs TRBV30 and TRBJ1-2, with D unresolved. Germline CDR1 and CDR2: GTSNPN and SVGIG (reference sequence). CDR3 size: 12 residues. Trimming left V 7 bases short and J 2 bases short, with 11 bases between. CDR3 DNA: TGTGCCTCTGTTACTGAGAACTATGGCTACACCTTC. Residues: CASVTENYGYTF. Variable domain in full (rest from reference TRBV30 and TRBJ1-2): SQTIHQWPATLVQPVGSPLSLECTVEGTSNPNLYWYRQAAGRGLQLLFYSVGIGQISSEVPQNLSASRPQDRQFILSSKKLLLSDSGFYLCASVTENYGYTFGSGTRLTVV.

The chain is built from TRBV28 and TRBJ2-4, with 7 bases lining up with TRBD1. From germline, CDR1 is MDHEN and CDR2 SYDVKM. The CDR3 totals 17 residues. The V and J ends lost 6 bases and 0 bases, in that order; junction bases with no gene match: 11. Written as DNA, the CDR3 is TGTGCCAGCAGCCCAAGACGGACAGGAGGAGCCAAAAACATTCAGTACTTC. It translates to CASSPRRTGGAKNIQYF. The full variable domain, with the rest looked up from reference TRBV28 and TRBJ2-4, is DVKVTQSSRYLVKRTGEKVFLECVQDMDHENMFWYRQDPGLGLRLIYFSYDVKMKEKGDIPEGYSVSREKKERFSLILESASTNQTSMYLCASSPRRTGGAKNIQYFGAGTRLSVL.

The V call is TRBV6-6, the J call TRBJ1-2; tentatively, D is TRBD1 (6 bases). Trimming stripped 0 bases from V and 9 bases from J, with 14 bases between. The CDR3 runs to 14 residues. Germline CDR1 MNHNY, CDR2 SVGAGI (reference sequence). Here the CDR3 reads CASSYSGAGNSYTF. CDR3 DNA: TGTGCCAGCAGTTACTCGGGGGCAGGGAACAGCTACACCTTC.